These T cell receptor beta chains were read from a single sample in a study of identical twins. TCRdb used MiXCR to reprocess the 5' RACE reads, holding one entry per CDR3 protein. Of 400,000 to 650,000 distinct CDR3 sequences in the sample, 20% to 25% were seen once. These data also formed part of another study, on T cells expressing NK-cell markers.

What was sequenced was CD4+ T cells sorted from blood. These receptors all stem from a woman in her late teens or twenties in good health. The CDR3 runs from the conserved cysteine through the conserved F or W. A D gene is named only where the DNA matches it firmly. Where a row states a size, it is once, few, many or the class of an expanded clone; other rows omit it.

>TRBV4-2|TRBJ1-1|TRBD1|few
TGTGCCAGCAGCCGAGGTGGGACAGGGGAGGTGAACACTGAAGCTTTCTTT
CASSRGGTGEVNTEAFF
>TRBV7-2|TRBJ2-2|TRBD2|NA
TGTGCCAGCAGCTCTAGACGGGAGGTCGTTAACGGGGAGCTGTTTTTT
CASSSRREVVNGELFF
>TRBV18|TRBJ2-1|TRBD1|NA
TGTGCCAGCTCACCGCCGGGACAGGGGGAGGGTGAGCAGTTCTTC
CASSPPGQGEGEQFF
>TRBV7-6|TRBJ1-2|NA|NA
TGTGCCAGCAGCTTACTTAATTTGAACTATGGCTACACCTTC
CASSLLNLNYGYTF
>TRBV6-5|TRBJ2-7|TRBD2|few
TGTGCCAGCAGTTCCCGGGGGGTAATGCGGAGTACCTACGAGCAGTACTTC
CASSSRGVMRSTYEQYF
>TRBV7-2|TRBJ2-3|TRBD2|few
TGTGCCAGCAGCTGGGCTACTAGCGCGCAGTATTTT
CASSWATSAQYF
>TRBV29-1|TRBJ2-2|TRBD2|NA
TGCAGCGTTGAAGGCGGGGGGGCGAACACCGGGGAGCTGTTTTTT
CSVEGGGANTGELFF
>TRBV11-2|TRBJ1-2|NA|NA
TGTGCCAGCAGCTTACGTGCGGGGCGCAGTCATGGCTACACCTTC
CASSLRAGRSHGYTF
>TRBV7-9|TRBJ1-2|NA|NA
TGTGCCAGCAGCCCCCGCCCGGGGAACGGCGGCTACACCTTC
CASSPRPGNGGYTF
>TRBV19|TRBJ1-1|NA|NA
TGTGCCAGTAGGTCTCAGGGACGGAACACTGAAGCTTTCTTT
CASRSQGRNTEAFF
>TRBV7-9|TRBJ2-1|NA|NA
TGTGCCAGCAGCCATGACAATAGGAATGAGCAGTTCTTC
CASSHDNRNEQFF
>TRBV10-3|TRBJ2-7|NA|NA
TGTGCCATCAGTGTCTCCCTCCGGAGTGGGCAGTACTTC
CAISVSLRSGQYF
>TRBV4-3|TRBJ2-5|TRBD2|NA
TGCGCCAGCAGCCAAGGACTAGCGGGCCCCCCCTCGGGGGAGACCCAGTACTTC
CASSQGLAGPPSGETQYF
>TRBV20-1|TRBJ2-7|TRBD1|once
TGCAGTGCTAGGGATCCGGGACAGGGCGTCTACGAGCAGTACTTC
CSARDPGQGVYEQYF
>TRBV11-2|TRBJ1-2|NA|NA
TGTGCCAGCAGCGGAGAGGCTAACTATGGCTACACCTTC
CASSGEANYGYTF
>TRBV5-8|TRBJ2-7|TRBD1|NA
TGTGCCAGCAGCTCCGTGTTACGACAGGGCCGCTACGAGCAGTACTTC
CASSSVLRQGRYEQYF
>TRBV20-1|TRBJ1-2|NA|NA
TGCAGTGCTTGGGACATGGGCGTCTATGGCTACACCTTC
CSAWDMGVYGYTF
>TRBV5-1|TRBJ2-1|NA|NA
TGCGCCAGCAGCGAGGTAGCAGGGGCTTACAATGAGCAGTTCTTC
CASSEVAGAYNEQFF
>TRBV9|TRBJ2-5|TRBD1|few
TGTGCCAGCAGCGTAGGACAGGGAGAGACCCAGTACTTC
CASSVGQGETQYF
>TRBV10-3|TRBJ2-3|NA|few
TGTGCCATCAGACAATCGGGGATGGGGACAGATACGCAGTATTTT
CAIRQSGMGTDTQYF
>TRBV10-2|TRBJ2-7|NA|few
TGCGCCAGCAGTGATACGGGGTCCTACGAGCAGTACTTC
CASSDTGSYEQYF
>TRBV6-1|TRBJ1-5|NA|NA
TGTGCCAGCAGTCCGTCAAGGGGTTCCAATCAGCCCCAGCATTTT
CASSPSRGSNQPQHF
>TRBV7-2|TRBJ1-6|TRBD1|NA
TGTGCCAGCAGCACCCGACAGGGTTGGAATTCACCCCTCCACTTT
CASSTRQGWNSPLHF
>TRBV12-3/TRBV12-4|TRBJ1-2|NA|many
TGTGCCAGCAGTTACCTTGGAGGTGACTATGGCTACACCTTC
CASSYLGGDYGYTF
>TRBV24-1|TRBJ2-1|NA|many
TGTGCCACCAGTGATCCGTCGGGTACTGAGCAGTTCTTC
CATSDPSGTEQFF
>TRBV4-1|TRBJ1-5|NA|NA
TGCGCCAGCAGCCAAACCAAGGGGAGAAATTATAGCAATCAGCCCCAGCATTTT
CASSQTKGRNYSNQPQHF
>TRBV7-2|TRBJ1-6|NA|NA
TGTGCCAGCAGCTTGGGGAATTATAATTCACCCCTCCACTTT
CASSLGNYNSPLHF
>TRBV7-9|TRBJ2-7|NA|NA
TGTGCCAGCAGCCGGAATTACGAGGAGCAGTACTTC
CASSRNYEEQYF
>TRBV7-3|TRBJ2-1|NA|few
TGTGCCAGCAGCTTACGAGGGGCCTACAATGAGCAGTTCTTC
CASSLRGAYNEQFF
>TRBV5-4|TRBJ2-1|TRBD2|many
TGTGCCAGCAGCTCCCCGGGACTAGCGGGAGTGAGCTCCTACAATGAGCAGTTCTTC
CASSSPGLAGVSSYNEQFF
>TRBV5-1|TRBJ2-1|NA|few
TGCGCCAGCTCGCTTGGGGGGAGCGCCTCCTACAATGAGCAGTTCTTC
CASSLGGSASYNEQFF
>TRBV6-6|TRBJ1-2|NA|many
TGTGCCAGCAGTGCCGGACTGCCCTATGGCTACACCTTC
CASSAGLPYGYTF
>TRBV20-1|TRBJ2-7|NA|NA
TGCAGTGCGGAAGTCTCCGGGACCAAAGGGACCTACGAGCAGTACTTC
CSAEVSGTKGTYEQYF
>TRBV5-1|TRBJ2-1|TRBD1|NA
TGCGCCAGCAGCTTCGCGACAGGGAGCTCCTACAATGAGCAGTTCTTC
CASSFATGSSYNEQFF
>TRBV20-1|TRBJ2-3|NA|few
TGCAGTGCTAGCCGGGGGGCCACAGATACGCAGTATTTT
CSASRGATDTQYF
>TRBV5-1|TRBJ2-7|NA|many
TGCGCCAGCAGCTTGATGGGAGGCGAGCAGTACTTC
CASSLMGGEQYF
>TRBV5-1|TRBJ1-1|NA|NA
TGCGCCAGCAGCTTGGAGGTGAAGAACACTGAAGCTTTCTTT
CASSLEVKNTEAFF
>TRBV12-5|TRBJ1-1|NA|NA
TGTGCTAGTGGTTTAGGGCAGGGGGCTTTCTTT
CASGLGQGAFF
>TRBV7-9|TRBJ2-2|NA|NA
TGTGCCAGCAGCTTAGGGGGGCCGCGAAACACCGGGGAGCTGTTTTTT
CASSLGGPRNTGELFF
>TRBV15|TRBJ2-1|NA|NA
TGTGCCACCAGCAGCCTATGGTTAGGGAGTGACAATGAGCAGTTCTTC
CATSSLWLGSDNEQFF
>TRBV6-5|TRBJ1-2|NA|NA
TGTGCCAGCAGGTACCCCGGGGACGGCTACACCTTC
CASRYPGDGYTF
>TRBV5-1|TRBJ1-5|NA|few
TGCGCCAGCAGCTTCAGGGGAGATCAGCCCCAGCATTTT
CASSFRGDQPQHF
>TRBV6-5|TRBJ2-2|NA|NA
NA
CASSYRGTPGSCFF
>TRBV5-1|TRBJ2-5|NA|many
TGCGCCAGCAGCTTGGGGCAGCTCAGGGAGACCCAGTACTTC
CASSLGQLRETQYF
>TRBV12-3/TRBV12-4|TRBJ2-7|NA|NA
TGTGCCAGCACAAAAGGGAGGGGGCTCAACGAGCAGTACTTC
CASTKGRGLNEQYF
>TRBV5-1|TRBJ2-5|TRBD1|NA
TGCGCCAGCAGCGACAGGGATGGAGAGACCCAGTACTTC
CASSDRDGETQYF
>TRBV6-1|TRBJ2-5|NA|NA
TGTGCCAGCAGCCACGAAAGGGAGACCCAGTACTTC
CASSHERETQYF
>TRBV7-8|TRBJ2-7|TRBD1|NA
TGTGCCAGCAGCTTTGAGACAGGGCCCTACGAGCAGTACTTC
CASSFETGPYEQYF
>TRBV20-1|TRBJ2-3|NA|few
TGCAGTGCTAGAGATTTTGGAGGCACAGATACGCAGTATTTT
CSARDFGGTDTQYF
>TRBV10-3|TRBJ1-3|NA|few
TGTGCCATCAGCGAGCAGGGCGGAAACACCATATATTTT
CAISEQGGNTIYF
>TRBV20-1|TRBJ2-1|NA|few
TGCAGTGCGACGGGGGGCGAATGGGGTGAGCAGTTCTTC
CSATGGEWGEQFF
>TRBV12-3/TRBV12-4|TRBJ1-3|NA|NA
TGTGCCAGCAGTTCCGAATTACTCCTTTGGGGCACCATATATTTT
CASSSELLLWGTIYF
>TRBV7-2|TRBJ2-7|NA|NA
TGTGCCAGCAACTTAAGAGCTGGGGGGGCCGTATACGAGCAGTACTTC
CASNLRAGGAVYEQYF
>TRBV21-1|TRBJ2-7|NA|NA
TGTGCCAGCAGCAAAGGAGCGACAGCCTACGAGCAGTACTTC
CASSKGATAYEQYF
>TRBV29-1|TRBJ1-4|TRBD1|many
TGCAGCGTTGACGGGACAGGACGTGAAAAACTGTTTTTT
CSVDGTGREKLFF
>TRBV24-1|TRBJ2-1|TRBD2|NA
TGTGCCACCAGTGGTAGTCAGGGGACTAGCGGGTACAATGAGCAGTTCTTC
CATSGSQGTSGYNEQFF